This T cell receptor beta chain originates from a study of T cell responses to AZD1222 COVID-19 vaccine. Produced via immunoSEQ multiplex PCR; TCRdb's table is partial and in-frame only. This sample has 120,000 to 150,000 clones, with more than 75% found just once. Investigators merged groups given second doses at roughly 4 or roughly 12 weeks. The sample was peripheral blood, taken 28 days after the second AZD1222 dose. The TCR comes from an adult who received the AZD1222 COVID-19 vaccine.

This CDR3 is CASSLSTNTEAFF. CDR3 nucleotide sequence: TGTGCCAGCAGTTTATCCACGAACACTGAAGCTTTCTTT. The chain is built from TRBV28 and TRBJ1-1; no reliable D call. CDR3 length equals 13 residues. V shed 1 base and J shed 1 base, with 4 bases lying between them. Germline V lookup: CDR1 MDHEN, CDR2 SYDVKM.